This T cell receptor beta chain was sequenced for a study of chemoradiotherapy in HPV16-positive cancers. Study results and limitations: Candidate HPV-specific clones and E7-related TCR motifs grew in tumor during treatment. The functional HPV-specific definition rests on just two HPV16-positive patients.

Points on this clone: No antigen is known for it.

Only in-frame clones appear in the TCRdb table, and some are missing; sequencing was by immunoSEQ multiplex PCR. The sample yields tens of thousands of clones, over 85% seen once. The CDR3 spans 16 residues. Germline CDR1 reads SEHNR; CDR2 reads FQNEAQ (reference sequence). The V gene end was trimmed by 2 bases and the J gene end by 4 bases; junction bases not matched to a gene: 8. Over chemoradiotherapy, repertoires were sampled more than once. The rearrangement uses TRBV7-9 and TRBJ2-7, with TRBD2 matching over 10 bases. The TCR sequence derives from a human donor with HPV-associated anogenital cancer. Here the sequenced sample was blood, taken from a patient who underwent chemoradiotherapy. The CDR3 sequence: CASSLNKAGGMYEQYF. CDR3 DNA sequence: TGTGCCAGCAGCTTAAACAAAGCGGGGGGGATGTACGAGCAGTACTTC.